This TCR beta chain emerged from a study of CD8 T cells in ankylosing spondylitis. TCRdb redid the calling of the 5' RACE reads with MiXCR, one entry per CDR3 protein. In the table there are about 130,000 distinct CDR3 sequences, around 9.7% of which are singletons. This clonotype came up many times. Its antigen is as yet unknown. This CDR3 comprises 17 residues. The trim removed 4 bases at V and 0 bases at J, leaving 2 bases unmatched. Germline CDR1 and CDR2: KGHDR and SFDVKD. Study findings and constraints: There were earlier reports of some motif variants in reactive arthritis synovial fluid and blood. Clones tied to disease were said to be significantly enriched in matched ankylosing spondylitis synovial fluid. Disease-associated clones were CD8+ and fairly uncommon in peripheral blood.

Sequenced: blood, either unsorted or a sorted T cell fraction (not recorded which). This sequence was found in a male donor with ankylosing spondylitis or in good health (not recorded which). The chain combines TRBV24-1 with TRBJ2-3, with 14 bases lining up with TRBD2. The CDR3, as DNA: TGTGCCACCAGTGAGCGGACTAGCGGGAGGAGCACAGATACGCAGTATTTT. Protein product: CATSERTSGRSTDTQYF.